This T cell receptor beta chain came from a study of graft-versus-host responses after intestinal transplantation. Trimming took 4 bases from V and 2 from J; bases not matched to a gene: 5. The CDR3 runs to 16 residues. Germline CDR1 SGHTA, CDR2 FQGTGA. Profiled with immunoSEQ multiplex PCR; TCRdb holds only in-frame clones, not every one. The sample lists approximately 9,300 clones; approximately 86% were seen once. Intraepithelial and lamina propria lymphocytes were freed from processed graft tissue. The chain combines TRBV7-3 with TRBJ2-3; 11 positions match TRBD2. Source: ileum tissue, taken around 25 months after intestinal transplantation. This clonotype originated in a human patient who received an intestinal transplant, so some T cells may come from the graft donor. CDR3 protein: CASSSSGRWSTDTQYF. The CDR3 nucleotides read TGTGCCAGCAGCTCTAGCGGGAGGTGGTCCACAGATACGCAGTATTTT.